This record looks at one TCR beta chain sequence and its context. Its target is not known. This sample is drawn from a study of shared clonotypes between healthy human individuals. Study-wide background: The plates for each donor numbered three CD4 naive, three CD4 memory, two CD8 naive and one CD8 memory.

Deep-level settings were used for running the assay. Sequencing was performed with immunoSEQ multiplex PCR; in TCRdb, only in-frame clones are kept and a portion is missing. Counted here are about 1.1 million clones, approximately 75% occurring once; the ten biggest clones make up roughly 0.83%. Study findings and constraints: Roughly 5% of naive CD4 clonotypes were shared across several donors. What limited the represented genetic and exposure-history diversity was the small number of donors.

This CDR3 region has 16 residues. Unmatched junction bases numbered 9, after V lost 5 bases and J lost 6 bases. The germline CDR1 and CDR2 sequences are LNHDA and SQIVND (reference sequence). The chain has TRBV19 and TRBJ1-5; 11 bases are shared with TRBD1. The sample was memory CD4+ T cells from PBMCs. Subset specified: CD45RA-negative fraction. The TCR comes from a man between 18 and 29 years old in good health. Some clones in this sample may be carry-over from other donors' samples. CDR3 coding DNA: TGTGCCAGTAGTCTTAGGACAGGGGGCAGGGCTCAGCCCCAGCATTTT. Encoded protein: CASSLRTGGRAQPQHF.